A single sample gave rise to the 17 T cell receptor beta chains below, sequenced in a study of blood T cell repertoires in COVID-19 (dated by TCRdb to 2020 to 2021). The receptor library was made with the immunoSEQ multiplex PCR assay. This immuneACCESS table, as held by TCRdb, lists in-frame sequences with V and J called but not all clones. Of the missing ones, under half trace to an unresolved V gene in checked studies; the others have no known cause. This sample is represented by nearly 45,000 clones; around 80% of them were singletons. The ten largest clones add up to 35% to 50% of the sample. Sequencing used peripheral blood. All receptors come from a human donor in a cohort sampled during active COVID-19.

This chain links TRBV13 with TRBJ2-5; perhaps TRBD1 as D (5 bases). Germline V gene sequence: CDR1 PRHDT, CDR2 FYEKMQ (reference sequence). Trimming removed 5 bases at V and 0 bases at J, with 19 bases between. This CDR3 is 17 amino acids long. CDR3: CASSPTSAGQYQETQYF. The CDR3 bases are TGTGCCAGCAGCCCTACCTCGGCAGGGCAGTACCAAGAGACCCAGTACTTC.

The chain joins TRBV2 to TRBJ1-5; D is perhaps TRBD1 (5 bases). There are 13 residues in the CDR3. V dropped 4 bases and J dropped 7 bases, with 11 bases sitting between them. CDR1 SNHLY and CDR2 FYNNEI come from the germline V gene. In DNA, the CDR3 is TGTGCCAGCAGTGGGCAGGGCGGCCAGCCCCAGCATTTT. Translating it yields CASSGQGGQPQHF.

The gene calls are TRBV6-2 or TRBV6-3 and TRBJ2-7; 7 bases are shared with TRBD1. CDR3 length equals 16 residues. V was clipped by 6 bases and J by 1 base; unmatched bases: 12. Germline V gene sequence: CDR1 MNHEY, CDR2 SVGEGT. The DNA for the CDR3 is TGTGCCAGCAGCCCCATTGACAGGGCAAATTCCTACGAGCAGTACTTC. Translating it yields CASSPIDRANSYEQYF.

The chain combines TRBV4-1 with TRBJ1-2, with a possible D match to TRBD1 (6 bases). Germline assignment: CDR1 MGHRA and CDR2 YSYEKL. Between the trimmed V and J ends, which lost 2 bases and 5 bases, there was a span of 18 bases. This CDR3 is 16 amino acids long. The CDR3 coding sequence is TGCGCCAGCAGCCAACCCAGGGCAGGGGAAGGGTATGGCTACACCTTC. The encoded protein is CASSQPRAGEGYGYTF.

This chain connects TRBV7-2 to TRBJ2-3; 15 nucleotides agree with TRBD2. The CDR3 consists of 17 residues. Unmatched junction bases numbered 8, after V lost 4 bases and J lost 6 bases. From germline, CDR1 is SGHTA and CDR2 FQGNSA. The CDR3 coding sequence is TGTGCCAGCAGCTGGAGGACTAGCGGGGGGGCCAGGGATACGCAGTATTTT. Its translation: CASSWRTSGGARDTQYF.

The V and J genes are TRBV4-2 and TRBJ2-7; TRBD2 is a possible D gene (6 bases). CDR1 LGHNA and CDR2 YNFKEQ come from the germline V gene. V was shortened by 0 bases and J by 0 bases, with 15 bases between the two germline ends. This CDR3 is built from 17 residues. The CDR3 DNA is TGTGCCAGCAGCCAAGATGCGGGACCTGAGCACTCCTACGAGCAGTACGTC. This translates into CASSQDAGPEHSYEQYV.

This chain uses TRBV27 with TRBJ2-3; 8 bases agree with TRBD2. The germline gives CDR1 MNHEY, CDR2 SMNVEV (reference sequence). Trimming cost V 6 bases and J 1 base; bases outside gene matches: 3. This CDR3 is built from 14 residues. The CDR3 nucleotides are TGTGCCAGCAGGACTAGCGTCGGCACAGATACGCAGTATTTT. Its translation is CASRTSVGTDTQYF.

J is TRBJ2-7 and V is TRBV6-5, with 8 bases lining up with TRBD1. The V gene's germline CDR1 is MNHEY and CDR2 SVGAGI. Losses at the gene ends were 4 bases for V and 1 base for J; bases not matched to a gene: 3. The CDR3 totals 14 residues. CDR3 nucleotides: TGTGCCAGCAGTTTTCAGGGGGCTTCCTACGAGCAGTACGTC. Protein: CASSFQGASYEQYV.

The rearrangement joins TRBV7-2 to TRBJ2-3, with 13 bases aligning to TRBD2. The trim removed 3 bases at V and 5 bases at J, leaving 11 bases unmatched. CDR3 size: 18 residues. CDR1 and CDR2 (germline): SGHTA, FQGNSA. The CDR3 bases are TGTGCCAGCAGCTTCCGACCACGACTAGCGGGGGGAATAGATACGCAGTATTTT. Translated: CASSFRPRLAGGIDTQYF. The whole variable domain, filled in from reference TRBV7-2 and TRBJ2-3, reads GAGVSQSPSNKVTEKGKDVELRCDPISGHTALYWYRQSLGQGLEFLIYFQGNSAPDKSGLPSDRFSAERTGGSVSTLTIQRTQQEDSAVYLCASSFRPRLAGGIDTQYFGPGTRLTVL.

The CDR3 protein is CASSDDRSGNTIYF. The CDR3 coding sequence is TGCGCCAGCAGCGATGACAGGTCTGGAAACACCATATATTTT. This chain links TRBV5-1 with TRBJ1-3, with D tentatively TRBD1 (6 bases). V was cut by 4 bases and J by 1 base, with 9 bases left in between. The CDR3 is 14 amino acids. Germline CDR1 reads SGHRS; CDR2 reads YFSETQ. The full variable domain, completed using reference TRBV5-1 and TRBJ1-3, is KAGVTQTPRYLIKTRGQQVTLSCSPISGHRSVSWYQQTPGQGLQFLFEYFSETQRNKGNFPGRFSGRQFSNSRSEMNVSTLELGDSALYLCASSDDRSGNTIYFGEGSWLTVV.

In this sample, this clone turned up once. The V gene is TRBV5-1, the J gene TRBJ2-2; D gene uncertain. Germline assignment: CDR1 SGHRS and CDR2 YFSETQ. Trimming shortened V by 6 bases and J by 1 base, and 13 bases separated the two germline ends. This CDR3 has 15 amino acids. The CDR3 region is CASTPGQMNTGELFF. The CDR3 DNA sequence: TGCGCCAGCACGCCAGGCCAGATGAACACCGGGGAGCTGTTTTTT.

The chain employs TRBV28 and TRBJ2-5; the match to TRBD2 covers 14 bases. V dropped 7 bases and J dropped 5; count of bases not matched to a gene: 3. CDR1 is MDHEN, CDR2 SYDVKM, per germline. The CDR3 totals 14 residues. CDR3 nucleotide sequence: TGTGCCAGCACGACTAGCGGGGGGGCTGAGACCCAGTACTTC. As protein: CASTTSGGAETQYF.

This rearrangement joins TRBV6-5 to TRBJ2-7; 8 bases match TRBD2. With 0 bases clipped from V and 5 bases from J, the junction kept 9 bases outside the gene matches. The germline CDR1 and CDR2 sequences are MNHEY and SVGAGI. The CDR3 loop spans 16 amino acids. The DNA of the CDR3 is TGTGCCAGCAGTTACTCGCTAACGGGGGGGCAGGACGAGCAGTACTTC. This gives the protein CASSYSLTGGQDEQYF.

This clone was seen once. V gene TRBV19 combines with J gene TRBJ2-2, with 11 nucleotides matching TRBD2. The germline V gene encodes CDR1 LNHDA and CDR2 SQIVND (reference sequence). There are 17 residues in the CDR3. The V segment lost 1 base and the J segment 2 bases; nucleotides outside the gene matches: 3. For the CDR3, the DNA is TGTGCCAGTAGTATAGTTAGCGGGGGGGCCAACACCGGGGAGCTGTTTTTT. It encodes CASSIVSGGANTGELFF.

This chain connects TRBV2 to TRBJ1-1, with 7 positions matching TRBD1. V dropped 6 bases and J dropped 3; count of bases not matched to a gene: 7. The CDR3 loop spans 14 amino acids. Germline CDR1 SNHLY, CDR2 FYNNEI. The CDR3 DNA is TGTGCCAGCAGGAACAGGGGTGGGGACACTGAAGCTTTCTTT. It specifies CASRNRGGDTEAFF.

The chain joins TRBV5-1 to TRBJ1-1; D not certain. The CDR3 has 12 residues. Germline loops: CDR1 SGHRS, CDR2 YFSETQ. Trimming pared 0 bases from V and 7 bases from J, leaving 7 bases between. CDR3 amino acids: CASSLVGVEAFF. The DNA of the CDR3 is TGCGCCAGCAGCTTGGTAGGAGTTGAAGCTTTCTTT.

The CDR3 is CASSSRGGPGNTIYF. The CDR3 nucleotides are TGTGCCAGCAGTTCCCGGGGGGGCCCTGGAAACACCATATATTTT. The chain joins TRBV28 to TRBJ1-3; weak D call: TRBD1 (6 bases). Trimming left V 4 bases short and J 2 bases short, with 12 bases between. CDR1 and CDR2 from the germline V gene are MDHEN and SYDVKM. The CDR3 has 15 residues.